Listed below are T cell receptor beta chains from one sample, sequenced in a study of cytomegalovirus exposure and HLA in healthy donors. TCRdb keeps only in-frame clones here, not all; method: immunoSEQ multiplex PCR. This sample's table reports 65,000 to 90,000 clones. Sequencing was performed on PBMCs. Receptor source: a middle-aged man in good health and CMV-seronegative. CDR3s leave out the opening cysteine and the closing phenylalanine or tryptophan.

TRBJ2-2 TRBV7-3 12 ASSLGQGDRELF
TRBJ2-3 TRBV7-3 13 ASSSFRGSTDTQY
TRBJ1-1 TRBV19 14 ASSPRSTGKNTEAF
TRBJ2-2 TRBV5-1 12 ASSWEGTTGELF
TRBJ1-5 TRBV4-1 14 ASSQDHGGGISPQH
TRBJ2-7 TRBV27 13 ASSLRWGDSYEQY
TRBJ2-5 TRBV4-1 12 ASSRWQGGETQY
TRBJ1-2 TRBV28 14 ASSFPDRDLNYGYT
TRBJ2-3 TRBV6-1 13 ASSVETGGVDTQY
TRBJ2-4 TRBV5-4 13 ASSLGDWSRNIQY
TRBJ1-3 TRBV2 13 ASSRQGAAGNTIY
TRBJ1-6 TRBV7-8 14 ASSSKGQGGYSPLH
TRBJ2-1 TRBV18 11 ASSPWADNEQF
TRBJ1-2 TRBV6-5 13 ASSYSDREWRGYT
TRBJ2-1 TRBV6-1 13 ASSERGGPSGEQF
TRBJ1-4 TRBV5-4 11 ASSLDGEEKLF
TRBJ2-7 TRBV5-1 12 ASSSTGGRYEQY
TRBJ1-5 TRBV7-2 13 ASSLTGGFGQPQH
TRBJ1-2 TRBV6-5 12 ASSYSDSLYGYT
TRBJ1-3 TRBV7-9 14 ASSLVGASSGNTIY
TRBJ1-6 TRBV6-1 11 ALGDRYNSPLH
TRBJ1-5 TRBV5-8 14 ASSPLGGASNQPQH
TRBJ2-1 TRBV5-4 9 ASSLRGEQF
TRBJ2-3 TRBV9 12 ASSVGGTPDTQY
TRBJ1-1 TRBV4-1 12 ASSQDGQGTEAF
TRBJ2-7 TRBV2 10 ASSRTGYEQY
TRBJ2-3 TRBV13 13 ATEKIAGGLDTQY
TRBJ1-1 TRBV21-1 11 ASTKGPTREAF
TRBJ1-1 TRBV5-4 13 ASSYIRGRDTEAF
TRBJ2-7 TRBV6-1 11 ASSPPGGGEQY
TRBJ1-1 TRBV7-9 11 ASSFEGNTEAF
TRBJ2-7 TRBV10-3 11 AIKDTPTYEQY
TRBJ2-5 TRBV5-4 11 ASSPGQQETQY
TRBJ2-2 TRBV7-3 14 ASSLGLAGGTGELF
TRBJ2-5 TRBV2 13 ASSAAGGRIGTQY
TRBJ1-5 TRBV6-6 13 ASSTGTSRHQPQH
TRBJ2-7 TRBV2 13 ASSEASGGRGEQY
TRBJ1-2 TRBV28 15 ASSPGTGARGNYGYT
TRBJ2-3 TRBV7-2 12 ASSLGFANGGQY
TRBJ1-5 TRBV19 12 ASGTPGGVQPQH
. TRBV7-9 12 ASSPRTGTYEQY
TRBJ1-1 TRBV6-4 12 ASSETALSTEAF
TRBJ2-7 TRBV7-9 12 ASSESGQGDEQY
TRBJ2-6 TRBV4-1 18 ASSQTTPGQRPSGANVLT
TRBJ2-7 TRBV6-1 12 ASKPGPGTYEQY